This T cell receptor beta chain was captured by sequencing in a study of cytomegalovirus exposure and HLA in healthy donors. Study-level background: In terms of ancestry, the Caucasian-associated cluster contained about four fifths of the approximately 400 genotyped donors.

There were likely unrecorded immune exposures, though donors were nominally healthy when sampled. Germline V gene sequence: CDR1 SGHDT, CDR2 YYEEEE. The CDR3 length is 14 residues. PCR used 60 Vbeta primers and 13 Jbeta primers. Methods used by the authors: An analysis that came later counted 80 million or so unique TCR beta chains, approximately 10 million shared. Libraries were prepared by immunoSEQ multiplex PCR; TCRdb keeps only in-frame clonotypes and omits some of them. That table gives V, J and clone size, and the DNA gave D and trimming. The sample lists 150,000 to 200,000 clones; 84% were seen once.

Specimen: PBMCs. The chain couples TRBV5-6 to TRBJ2-5, with a weak D call TRBD1 (6 bases). TRBJ2-7 explains the end of the DNA better; the J call may be wrong. This TCR was recovered from a young man in good health and CMV-seronegative. The chain's CDR3 is CASSSQGIPYEQYF. CDR3 in DNA: TGTGCCAGCAGCTCACAGGGTATCCCCTACGAGCAGTACTTC.